This T cell receptor beta chain was recorded in a study of shared clonotypes between healthy human individuals. Study-level background: There were three CD4 naive, three CD4 memory, two CD8 naive and one CD8 memory plates per donor.

Naive CD8 cells comprised CD45RO-negative, CCR7-positively selected cells, excluding terminally differentiated effector memory CD45RA+ cells. Donors comprised only Caucasian adults living in Nashville, Tennessee. Method: immunoSEQ multiplex PCR; TCRdb's copy keeps in-frame clones and lacks some. The table has under 1 million clones, 90% to 95% seen once. Per germline, CDR1 SGHRS and CDR2 YFSETQ. The CDR3 contains 11 residues. Trimming removed 3 bases from V and 4 bases from J, with 3 bases in between. Details on this clone: The target antigen is unknown.

General study findings and limits: Non-shared clonotypes had lower generation probabilities than clonotypes shared by all four sorted-subset donors.

The chain is built from TRBV5-1 and TRBJ2-3; D ambiguous. This TCR was sampled from a man aged 25 to 40 in good health. The sequenced material came from naive CD8+ T cells sorted from blood. The chain's CDR3 is CASSSSDTQYF. The CDR3 coding sequence is TGCGCCAGCAGCTCTTCAGATACGCAGTATTTT.